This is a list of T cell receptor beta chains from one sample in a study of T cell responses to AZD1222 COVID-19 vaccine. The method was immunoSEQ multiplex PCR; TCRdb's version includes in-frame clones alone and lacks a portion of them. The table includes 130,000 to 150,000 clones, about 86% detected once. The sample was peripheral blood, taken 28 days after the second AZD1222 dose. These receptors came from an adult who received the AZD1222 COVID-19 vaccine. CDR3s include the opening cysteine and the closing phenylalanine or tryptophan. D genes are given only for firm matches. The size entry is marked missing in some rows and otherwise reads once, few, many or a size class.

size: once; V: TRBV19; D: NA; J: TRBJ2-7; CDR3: CASSIETEKTYEQYF; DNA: TGTGCCAGTAGTATAGAAACAGAGAAAACCTACGAGCAGTACTTC
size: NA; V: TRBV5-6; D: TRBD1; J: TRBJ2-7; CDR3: CASRRTGTGVYEQYF; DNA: TGTGCCAGCAGGCGTACCGGGACAGGGGTCTACGAGCAGTACTTC
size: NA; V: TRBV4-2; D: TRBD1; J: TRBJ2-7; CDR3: CASSPDRAYEQYF; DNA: TGTGCCAGCAGCCCAGACAGGGCCTACGAGCAGTACTTC
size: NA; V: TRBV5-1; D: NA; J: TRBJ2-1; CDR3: CASSTRDSMGNEQFF; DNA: TGCGCCAGCAGCACTCGGGACTCCATGGGGAATGAGCAGTTCTTC
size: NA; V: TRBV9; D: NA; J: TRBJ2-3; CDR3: CASSVRRNTDTQYF; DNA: TGTGCCAGCAGCGTAAGACGGAACACAGATACGCAGTATTTT
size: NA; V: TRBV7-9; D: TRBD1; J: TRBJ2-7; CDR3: CASSSELDREDEQYF; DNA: TGTGCCAGCAGCTCCGAATTGGACAGGGAGGACGAGCAGTACTTC
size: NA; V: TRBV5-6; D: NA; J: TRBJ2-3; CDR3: CASTLGLFTSTDTQYF; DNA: TGTGCCAGCACCCTCGGACTGTTCACTAGCACAGATACGCAGTATTTT
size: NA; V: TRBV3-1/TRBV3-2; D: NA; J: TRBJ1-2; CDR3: CASSHPGDGYTF; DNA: TGTGCCAGCAGCCACCCTGGGGATGGCTACACCTTC
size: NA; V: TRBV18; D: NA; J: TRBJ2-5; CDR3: CASRGTQYF; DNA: TGTGCCAGCAGGGGGACCCAGTACTTC
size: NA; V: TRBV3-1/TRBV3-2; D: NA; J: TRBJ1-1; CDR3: CASSPQGTGSVRAFF; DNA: TGTGCCAGCAGCCCACAAGGGACGGGATCTGTAAGAGCTTTCTTT
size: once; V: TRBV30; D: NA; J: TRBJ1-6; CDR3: CAWDRRFGGTYNSPLHF; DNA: TGTGCCTGGGATAGACGGTTCGGGGGGACCTATAATTCACCCCTCCACTTT
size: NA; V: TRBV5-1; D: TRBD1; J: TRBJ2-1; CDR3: CASSLRGQDNEQFF; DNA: TGCGCCAGCAGCTTGCGGGGACAGGACAATGAGCAGTTCTTC
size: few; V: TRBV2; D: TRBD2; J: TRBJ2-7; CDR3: CASIVAGGSTYEQYF; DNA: TGTGCCAGCATAGTTGCGGGGGGAAGCACCTACGAGCAGTACTTC
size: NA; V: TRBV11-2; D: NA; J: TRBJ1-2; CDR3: CASSLPQSNGYTF; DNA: TGTGCCAGCAGCTTACCGCAGAGCAATGGCTACACCTTC
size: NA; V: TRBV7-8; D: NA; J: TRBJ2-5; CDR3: CASSLQGRGQETQYF; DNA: TGTGCCAGCAGCTTACAGGGCCGGGGGCAAGAGACCCAGTACTTC
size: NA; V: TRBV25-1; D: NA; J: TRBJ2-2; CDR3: CASSDSAWTGELFF; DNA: TGTGCCAGCAGTGACTCGGCCTGGACCGGGGAGCTGTTTTTT
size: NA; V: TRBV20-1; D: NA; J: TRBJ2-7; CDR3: CSASATSYEQYF; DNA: TGCAGTGCTAGTGCTACCTCCTACGAGCAGTACTTC
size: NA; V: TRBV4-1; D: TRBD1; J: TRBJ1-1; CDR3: CASSFRMGQSITEAFF; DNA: TGCGCCAGCAGCTTTCGAATGGGACAGTCTATCACTGAAGCTTTCTTT
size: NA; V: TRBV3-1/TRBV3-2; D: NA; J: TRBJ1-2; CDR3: CASSPQGEIGGYTF; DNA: TGTGCCAGCAGCCCCCAAGGAGAAATCGGCGGCTACACCTTC
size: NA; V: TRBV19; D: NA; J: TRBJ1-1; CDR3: CASSRDRNTEAFF; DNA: TGTGCCAGTAGCCGAGACAGAAACACTGAAGCTTTCTTT
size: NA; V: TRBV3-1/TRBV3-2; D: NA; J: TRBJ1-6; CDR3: CASSPPGNSPLHF; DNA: TGTGCCAGCAGCCCCCCGGGGAATTCACCCCTCCACTTT
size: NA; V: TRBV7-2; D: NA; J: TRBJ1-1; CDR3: CASSHRQASRDEAFF; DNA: TGTGCCAGCAGCCACCGCCAGGCCTCACGGGATGAAGCTTTCTTT
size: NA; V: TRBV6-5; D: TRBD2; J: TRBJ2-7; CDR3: CASSYSTSGGVEQYF; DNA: TGTGCCAGCAGTTACTCGACTAGCGGGGGTGTCGAGCAGTACTTC
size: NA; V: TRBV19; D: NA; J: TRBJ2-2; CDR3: CASSSRAYLGSGELFF; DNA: TGTGCCAGTAGTTCCAGGGCCTATTTGGGTTCCGGGGAGCTGTTTTTT
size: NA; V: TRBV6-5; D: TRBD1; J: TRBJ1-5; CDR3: CASREGQGGDQPQHF; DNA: TGTGCCAGCAGAGAGGGACAGGGTGGGGATCAGCCCCAGCATTTT
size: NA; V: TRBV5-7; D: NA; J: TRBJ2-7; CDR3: CASSFPPERRTYEQYF; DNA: TGTGCCAGCAGCTTTCCCCCGGAAAGGAGGACCTACGAGCAGTACTTC
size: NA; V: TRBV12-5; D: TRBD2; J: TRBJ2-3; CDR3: CASGLGYSGGLSTDTQYF; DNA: TGTGCTAGTGGTTTGGGCTACAGCGGGGGGCTGAGCACAGATACGCAGTATTTT
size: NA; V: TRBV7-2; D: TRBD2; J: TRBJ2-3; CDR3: CASSLEGLAGTDTQYF; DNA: TGTGCCAGCAGCTTAGAGGGGCTAGCGGGTACAGATACGCAGTATTTT
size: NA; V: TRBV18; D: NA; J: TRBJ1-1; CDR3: CASSGQPNTEAFF; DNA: TGTGCCAGCTCAGGGCAGCCGAACACTGAAGCTTTCTTT
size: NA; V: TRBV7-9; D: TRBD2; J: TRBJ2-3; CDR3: CASSPFSPSGGIDTQYF; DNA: TGTGCCAGCAGCCCCTTTTCGCCTAGCGGGGGGATAGATACGCAGTATTTT
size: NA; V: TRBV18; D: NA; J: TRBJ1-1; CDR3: CASSDLGAKNTEAFF; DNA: TGTGCCAGCTCCGACCTGGGGGCGAAGAACACTGAAGCTTTCTTT
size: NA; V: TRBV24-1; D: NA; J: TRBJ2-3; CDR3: CATSDRGGGPDTQYF; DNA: TGTGCCACCAGTGACCGGGGCGGGGGCCCAGATACGCAGTATTTT
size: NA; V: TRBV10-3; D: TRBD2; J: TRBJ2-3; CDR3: CAISPGAGGTDTQYF; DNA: TGTGCCATCAGCCCCGGGGCGGGGGGCACAGATACGCAGTATTTT
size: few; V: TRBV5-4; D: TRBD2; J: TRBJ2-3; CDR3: CASSGRGGSTDTQYF; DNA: TGTGCCAGCAGCGGGCGGGGGGGCTCCACAGATACGCAGTATTTT
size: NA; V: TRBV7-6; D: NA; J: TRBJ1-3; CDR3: CASSLKQGSGNTIYF; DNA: TGTGCCAGCAGCTTAAAACAGGGCTCTGGAAACACCATATATTTT
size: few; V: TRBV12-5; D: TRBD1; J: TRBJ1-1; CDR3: CASGPGRGLTEAFF; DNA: TGTGCTAGTGGCCCTGGAAGGGGGCTAACTGAAGCTTTCTTT
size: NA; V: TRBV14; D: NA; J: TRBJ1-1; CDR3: CASSHFLQLNTEAFF; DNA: TGTGCCAGCAGCCATTTTTTACAGCTGAACACTGAAGCTTTCTTT